The subject of this entry is one T cell receptor beta chain. By its share of the sample, this clone is large (0.1 to 1%). Its antigen is currently not known. No qualities accompany the bases; no much larger clone lies one base away. RNA was extracted from the peptide-stimulated T cells with an RNeasy Mini Kit as input for TCR beta CDR3 sequencing. TCR Vbeta CDR3 sequencing was performed with the immunoSEQ platform at survey-level resolution. The authors' analysis ran thus. Analysis and compilation of the sequence results were done with immunoSEQ ANALYZER v3.0. TCRdb took this table from immuneACCESS and kept in-frame rearrangements with V and J called. Such tables lack part of the clones; where checked against another copy, unresolved V genes explain under half of the gap, and the rest is unexplained. From that table come the V and J calls and clone size; the DNA was used to work out D and trimming. The sample table shows 1,500 to 2,000 clones, and around 21% are seen once. The ten largest clones represent 43% of the sample.

The CDR3 contains 12 residues, cysteine and phenylalanine counted. CDR3 DNA is the only sequence kept; it has 36 bases, read in frame from the first base. Ficoll density gradient centrifugation was used to isolate PBMCs, and the adherent monocytes were then differentiated into dendritic cells using IL-4 and GM-CSF. Non-adherent cells were co-cultured with irradiated peptide-loaded DCs at a 1:10 ratio, and the proliferating cells were restimulated on day 7 with fresh peptide-loaded DCs. Culture cytokines were IL-6, IL-7, IL-12 and IL-15 for the first stimulation, IL-7 plus IL-2 for the second, and IL-2 alone for the third. Cryopreservation was applied to the expanded cells used for TCR sequencing. This sample was taken from a study of personalized T cell therapy for brain tumors (dated by TCRdb to about 2021). For the wider study: The study detected tumor-restricted peptides by means of a proteogenomic approach joining DNA/RNA sequencing of tumors to proteomic analysis by mass spectrometry.

Source material: a T cell product expanded with peptides in culture. Recombination linked TRBV21-1 to TRBJ1-5. TRBV21-1 is a documented pseudogene. The receptor comes from a human donor with medulloblastoma. CDR3 sequence: CASGTPNQPQHF. The nucleotide sequence reads TGTGCCAGCGGGACTCCAAATCAGCCCCAGCATTTT.